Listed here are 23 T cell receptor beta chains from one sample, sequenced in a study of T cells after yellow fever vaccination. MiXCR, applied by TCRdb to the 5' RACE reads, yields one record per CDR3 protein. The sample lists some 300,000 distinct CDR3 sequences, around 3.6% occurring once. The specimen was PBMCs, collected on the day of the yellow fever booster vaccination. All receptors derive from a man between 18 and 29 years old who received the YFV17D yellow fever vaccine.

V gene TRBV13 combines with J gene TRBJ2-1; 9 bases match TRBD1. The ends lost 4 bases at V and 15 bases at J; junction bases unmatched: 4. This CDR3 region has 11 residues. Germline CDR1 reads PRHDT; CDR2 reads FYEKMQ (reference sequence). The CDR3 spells CASSYDRGTFF. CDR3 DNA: TGTGCCAGCAGCTATGACAGGGGGACGTTCTTC. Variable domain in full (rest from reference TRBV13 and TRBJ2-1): AAGVIQSPRHLIKEKRETATLKCYPIPRHDTVYWYQQGPGQDPQFLISFYEKMQSDKGSIPDRFSAQQFSDYHSELNMSSLELGDSALYFCASSYDRGTFFGPGTRLTVL.

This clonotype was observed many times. The CDR3: CASSYPKGGLGGEQFF. The CDR3 DNA follows: TGTGCCAGCAGTTACCCGAAGGGGGGCCTGGGGGGTGAGCAGTTCTTC. The V gene is TRBV6-2 or TRBV6-3, the J gene TRBJ2-1, with D perhaps matching TRBD1 or TRBD2 (6 bases each). The CDR3 extends over 16 amino acids. Trimming pared 2 bases from V and 9 bases from J, leaving 20 bases between. CDR1 is MNHEY and CDR2 is SVGEGT in the germline V gene.

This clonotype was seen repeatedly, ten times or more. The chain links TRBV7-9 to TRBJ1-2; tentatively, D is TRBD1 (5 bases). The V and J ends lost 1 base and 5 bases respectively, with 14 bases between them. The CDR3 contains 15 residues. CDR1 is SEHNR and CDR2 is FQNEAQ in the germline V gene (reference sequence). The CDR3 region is CASSLGSAGEYGYTF. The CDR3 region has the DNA TGTGCCAGCAGCTTAGGTTCCGCGGGGGAATATGGCTACACCTTC.

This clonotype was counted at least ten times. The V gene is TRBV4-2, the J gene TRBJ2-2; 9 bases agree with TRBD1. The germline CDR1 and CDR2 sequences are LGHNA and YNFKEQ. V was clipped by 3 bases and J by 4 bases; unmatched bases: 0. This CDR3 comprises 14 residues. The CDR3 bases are TGTGCCAGCAGCCAGGACAGGGGCACCGGGGAGCTGTTTTTT. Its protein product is CASSQDRGTGELFF.

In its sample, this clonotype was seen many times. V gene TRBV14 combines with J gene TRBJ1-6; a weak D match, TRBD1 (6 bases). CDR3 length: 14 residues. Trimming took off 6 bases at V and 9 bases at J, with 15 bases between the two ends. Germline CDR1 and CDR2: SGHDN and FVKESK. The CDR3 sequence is CASSPGRGASPLHF. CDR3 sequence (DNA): TGTGCCAGCAGTCCGGGCAGGGGAGCTTCACCCCTCCACTTT.

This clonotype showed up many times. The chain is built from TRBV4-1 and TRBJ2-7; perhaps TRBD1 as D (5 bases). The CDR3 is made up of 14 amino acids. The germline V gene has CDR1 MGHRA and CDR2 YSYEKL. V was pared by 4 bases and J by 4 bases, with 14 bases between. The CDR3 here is CASSLVRESYEQYF. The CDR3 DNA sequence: TGCGCCAGCAGCCTAGTCAGGGAATCTTACGAGCAGTACTTC.

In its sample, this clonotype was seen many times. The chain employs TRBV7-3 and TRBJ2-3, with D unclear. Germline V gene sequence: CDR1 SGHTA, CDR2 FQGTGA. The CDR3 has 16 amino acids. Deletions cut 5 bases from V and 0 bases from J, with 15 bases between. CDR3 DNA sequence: TGTGCCAGCAGCCTGCTAACGGGCGCGAGCACAGATACGCAGTATTTT. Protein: CASSLLTGASTDTQYF. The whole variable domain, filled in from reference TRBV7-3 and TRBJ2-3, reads GAGVSQTPSNKVTEKGKYVELRCDPISGHTALYWYRQSLGQGPEFLIYFQGTGAADDSGLPNDRFFAVRPEGSVSTLKIQRTERGDSAVYLCASSLLTGASTDTQYFGPGTRLTVL.

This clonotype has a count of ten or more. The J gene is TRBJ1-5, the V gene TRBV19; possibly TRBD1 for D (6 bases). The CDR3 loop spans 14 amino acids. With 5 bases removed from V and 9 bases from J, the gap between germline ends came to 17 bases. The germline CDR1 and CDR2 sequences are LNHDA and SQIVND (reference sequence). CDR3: CASSLTGAHGPQHF. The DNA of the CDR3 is TGTGCCAGTAGTTTGACAGGTGCTCACGGGCCCCAGCATTTT.

The CDR3 reads CASSMRGPYNEQFF. CDR3 nucleotides: TGTGCCAGTAGTATGCGGGGACCCTACAATGAGCAGTTCTTC. V usage is TRBV19 and J usage is TRBJ2-1, with D maybe TRBD2 (6 bases). The CDR3 has 14 amino acids. Per germline, CDR1 LNHDA and CDR2 SQIVND (reference sequence). Trimming pared 3 bases from V and 2 bases from J, leaving 8 bases between.

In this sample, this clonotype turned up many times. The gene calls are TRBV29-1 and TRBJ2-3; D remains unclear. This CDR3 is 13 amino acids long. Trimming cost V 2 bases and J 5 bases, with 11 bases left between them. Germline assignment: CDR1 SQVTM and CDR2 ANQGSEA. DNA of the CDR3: TGCAGCGTTGAACCCGATCCGGGAGATACGCAGTATTTT. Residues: CSVEPDPGDTQYF.

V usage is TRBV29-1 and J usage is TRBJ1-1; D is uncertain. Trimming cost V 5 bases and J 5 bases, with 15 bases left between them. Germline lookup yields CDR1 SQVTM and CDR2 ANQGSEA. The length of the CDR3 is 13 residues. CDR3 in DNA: TGCAGCGTTAGGAAGGGTGGGGTAACTGAAGCTTTCTTT. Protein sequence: CSVRKGGVTEAFF.

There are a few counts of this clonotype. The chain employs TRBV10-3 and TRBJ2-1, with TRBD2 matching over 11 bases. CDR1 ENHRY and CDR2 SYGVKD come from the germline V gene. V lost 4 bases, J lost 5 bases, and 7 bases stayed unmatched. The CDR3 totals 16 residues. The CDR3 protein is CAISAPLAGADNEQFF. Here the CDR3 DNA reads TGTGCCATCAGTGCTCCACTAGCGGGGGCCGACAATGAGCAGTTCTTC.

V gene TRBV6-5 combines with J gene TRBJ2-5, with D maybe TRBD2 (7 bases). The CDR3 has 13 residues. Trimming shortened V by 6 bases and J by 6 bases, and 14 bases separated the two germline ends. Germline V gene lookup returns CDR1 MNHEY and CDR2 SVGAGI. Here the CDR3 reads CASRYREGKTQYF. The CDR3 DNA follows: TGTGCCAGCAGGTACAGGGAGGGTAAGACCCAGTACTTC.

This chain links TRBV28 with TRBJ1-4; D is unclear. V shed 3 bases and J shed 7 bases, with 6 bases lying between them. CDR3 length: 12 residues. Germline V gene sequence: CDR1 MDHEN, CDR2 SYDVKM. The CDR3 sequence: CASSLGIEKLFF. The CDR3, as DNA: TGTGCCAGCAGTTTGGGGATTGAAAAACTGTTTTTT.

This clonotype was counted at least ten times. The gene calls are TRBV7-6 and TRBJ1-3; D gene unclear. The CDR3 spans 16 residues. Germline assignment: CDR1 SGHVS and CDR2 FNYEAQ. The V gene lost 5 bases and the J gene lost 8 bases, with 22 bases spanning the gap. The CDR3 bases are TGTGCCAGCAGCCCCTTCGGACCGTCTCCCGGTGACACCATATATTTT. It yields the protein CASSPFGPSPGDTIYF.

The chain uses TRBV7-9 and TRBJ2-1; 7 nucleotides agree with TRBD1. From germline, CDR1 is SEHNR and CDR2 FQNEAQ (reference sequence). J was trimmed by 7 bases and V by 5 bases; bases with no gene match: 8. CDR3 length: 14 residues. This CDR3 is CASSADRAVNEQFF. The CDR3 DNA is TGTGCCAGCAGCGCAGACAGGGCAGTAAATGAGCAGTTCTTC.

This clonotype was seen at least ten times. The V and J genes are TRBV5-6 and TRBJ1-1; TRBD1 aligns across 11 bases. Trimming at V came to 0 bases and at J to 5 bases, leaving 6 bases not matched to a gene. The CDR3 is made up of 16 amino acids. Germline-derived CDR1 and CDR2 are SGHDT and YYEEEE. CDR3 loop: CASSLGGTGGRTEAFF. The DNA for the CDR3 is TGTGCCAGCAGCTTGGGGGGGACAGGGGGAAGAACTGAAGCTTTCTTT.

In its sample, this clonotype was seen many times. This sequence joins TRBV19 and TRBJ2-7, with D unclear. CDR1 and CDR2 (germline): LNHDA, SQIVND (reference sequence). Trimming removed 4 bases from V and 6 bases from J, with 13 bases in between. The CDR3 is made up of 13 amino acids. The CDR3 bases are TGTGCCAGTAGTACCACAGTGGCTACCGAGCAGTACTTC. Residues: CASSTTVATEQYF.

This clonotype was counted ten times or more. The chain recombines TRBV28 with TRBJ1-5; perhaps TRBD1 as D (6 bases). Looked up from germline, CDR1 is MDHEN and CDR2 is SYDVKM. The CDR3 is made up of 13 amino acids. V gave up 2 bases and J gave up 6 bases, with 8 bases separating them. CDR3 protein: CASSLGGFQPQHF. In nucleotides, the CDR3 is TGTGCCAGCAGTTTAGGGGGCTTTCAGCCCCAGCATTTT.

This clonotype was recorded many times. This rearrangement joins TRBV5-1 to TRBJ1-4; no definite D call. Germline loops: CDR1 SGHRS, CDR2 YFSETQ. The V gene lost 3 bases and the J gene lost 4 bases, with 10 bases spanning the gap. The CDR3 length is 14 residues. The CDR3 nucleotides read TGCGCCAGCAGCTCCGGACGGGATAATGAAAAACTGTTTTTT. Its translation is CASSSGRDNEKLFF.

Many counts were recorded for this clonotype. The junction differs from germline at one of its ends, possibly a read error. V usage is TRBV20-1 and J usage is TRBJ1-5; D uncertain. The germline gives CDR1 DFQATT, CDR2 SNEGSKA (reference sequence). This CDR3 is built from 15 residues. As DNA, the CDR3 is TGCAGGGCTAGAGATCCATGGGAGAGTGGTCAGCCCCAGCATTTT. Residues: CRARDPWESGQPQHF.

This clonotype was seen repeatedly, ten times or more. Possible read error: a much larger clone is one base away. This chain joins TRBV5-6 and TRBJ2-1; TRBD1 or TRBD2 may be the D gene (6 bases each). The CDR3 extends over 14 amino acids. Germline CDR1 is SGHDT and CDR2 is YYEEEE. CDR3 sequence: CASSKGGPYNEQLF. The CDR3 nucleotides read TGTGCCAGCAGTAAGGGGGGCCCCTACAATGAGCAGCTCTTC.

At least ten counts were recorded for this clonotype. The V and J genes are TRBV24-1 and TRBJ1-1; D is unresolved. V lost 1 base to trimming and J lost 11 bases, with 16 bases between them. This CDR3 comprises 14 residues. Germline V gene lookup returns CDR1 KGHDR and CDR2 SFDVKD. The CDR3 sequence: CATSDFRSPGRAFF. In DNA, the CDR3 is TGTGCCACCAGTGATTTTCGGTCGCCAGGAAGGGCTTTCTTT.